The rows below give T cell receptor beta chains drawn from one sample of a study of cytomegalovirus exposure and HLA in healthy donors. Only in-frame clones appear in the TCRdb table, and some are missing; sequencing was by immunoSEQ multiplex PCR. This repertoire shows 55,000 to 75,000 clones, roughly 95% found once; its top ten account for approximately 1.2%. Sequencing was done on a sample of PBMCs. These receptors all stem from a woman aged 18-30 years in good health and CMV-seronegative. CDR3s include the opening cysteine and the closing phenylalanine or tryptophan.

13 TRBV7-8 CASSPRGATEAFF
13 TRBV27 CASSLAGANVLTF
14 TRBV4-2 CASTGAGNYNEQFF
15 TRBV11-3 CASSRGQGVGDTQYF
18 TRBV5-3 CARSLESPGLAASYEQYF
15 TRBV5-6 CASSLAGQSNEKLFF
13 TRBV27 CASSPRGYNEQFF
14 TRBV18 CASSPGGGPGPQHF
11 TRBV20-1 CSARERGTQYF
13 TRBV28 CASSLGHRGEQYF
16 TRBV5-1 CASSLGTGPNTDTQYF
15 TRBV18 CASSPGQGAVYEQYF
12 TRBV29-1 CSVEGGTDTQYF
15 TRBV27 CASRRGPARVYEQYF
15 TRBV4-1 CASSQDGHYNQPQHF
13 TRBV7-2 CGGALKNTGELFF
17 TRBV7-9 CASSSGHLKGGNQPQHF
13 TRBV29-1 CSVGGQGDQPQHF
15 TRBV7-9 CASSLVGQGDEKLFF
15 TRBV14 CASSRSSPARGTQYF
12 TRBV19 CASSRGTDTQYF
14 TRBV11-2 CASSLGPRGSGYTF
15 TRBV10-2 CASTTVGGGRFGYTF
15 TRBV2 CARSLGGSSYNEQFF
15 TRBV4-3 CASPKIGTRGDEQFF